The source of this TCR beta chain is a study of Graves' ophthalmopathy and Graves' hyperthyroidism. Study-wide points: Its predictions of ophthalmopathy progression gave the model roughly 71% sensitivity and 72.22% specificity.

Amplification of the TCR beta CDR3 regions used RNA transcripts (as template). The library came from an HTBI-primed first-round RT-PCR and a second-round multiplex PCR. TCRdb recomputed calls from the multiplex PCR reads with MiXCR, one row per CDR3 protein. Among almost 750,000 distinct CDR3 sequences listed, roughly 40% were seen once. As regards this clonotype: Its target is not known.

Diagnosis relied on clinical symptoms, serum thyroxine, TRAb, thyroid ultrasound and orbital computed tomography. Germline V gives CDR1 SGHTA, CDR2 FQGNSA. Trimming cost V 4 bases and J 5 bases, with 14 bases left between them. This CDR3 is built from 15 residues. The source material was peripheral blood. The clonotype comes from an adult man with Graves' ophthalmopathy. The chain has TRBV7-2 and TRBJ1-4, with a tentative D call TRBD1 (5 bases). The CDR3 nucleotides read TGTGCCAGCAGCTGGGGACGGGGAGCGAATGAAAAACTGTTTTTT. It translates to CASSWGRGANEKLFF.